What follows are 25 T cell receptor beta chains derived from one specimen sequenced in a study of OX40 agonist ivuxolimab in advanced cancers. Sequencing was performed with immunoSEQ multiplex PCR; in TCRdb, only in-frame clones are kept and a portion is missing. The repertoire holds 60,000 or so clones, with around 88% as singletons. This specimen was CD4+ or CD8+ T cells sorted from blood, taken in a trial of the OX40 agonist ivuxolimab. The origin of the receptors is an adult with an advanced solid tumor such as melanoma, head and neck, liver or kidney cancer.

This chain joins TRBV10-1 and TRBJ2-2, with unresolved D. Germline lookup yields CDR1 WNHNN and CDR2 SYGVQD (reference sequence). The V gene lost 3 bases and the J gene lost 7 bases, with 6 bases spanning the gap. The CDR3 has 12 amino acids. CDR3 sequence reads: CASSDQDGELFF. The CDR3 DNA reads as TGCGCCAGCAGTGACCAGGACGGGGAGCTGTTTTTT.

This chain links TRBV7-8 with TRBJ1-1; possible D gene TRBD1, 5 bases. This CDR3 region has 14 residues. Trimming shortened V by 7 bases and J by 1 base, and 13 bases separated the two germline ends. Germline CDR1 and CDR2: SGHVS and FQNEAQ. CDR3: CASNIQGANTEAFF. The DNA for the CDR3 is TGTGCCAGCAACATTCAAGGGGCGAACACTGAAGCTTTCTTT.

The chain is built from TRBV7-3 and TRBJ2-7; D unclear. The germline V gene encodes CDR1 SGHTA and CDR2 FQGTGA. CDR3 size: 13 residues. Trimming took 2 bases from V and 6 from J, leaving 11 bases between them. The chain's CDR3 is CASSLDDLGEQYF. DNA for the CDR3: TGTGCCAGCAGCTTAGACGATCTTGGCGAGCAGTACTTC.

In its sample, this clone was seen a few times. V is TRBV9 and J is TRBJ1-1; a weak D match, TRBD1 (5 bases). The CDR3 sequence is 14 residues long. Per germline, CDR1 SGDLS and CDR2 YYNGEE. With 4 bases removed from V and 1 base from J, the gap between germline ends came to 11 bases. CDR3 nucleotide sequence: TGTGCCAGCAGCAGCAGGGAGGCGAACACTGAAGCTTTCTTT. It codes for CASSSREANTEAFF.

This clone was detected only once. The CDR3, as DNA: TGTGCCAGCAGTGGACTAGTAGATAGTTACGAGCAGTACTTC. It specifies CASSGLVDSYEQYF. This chain connects TRBV6-1 to TRBJ2-7; tentatively, D is TRBD2 (6 bases). This CDR3 is built from 14 residues. CDR1 and CDR2 (germline): MNHNS, SASEGT. V was clipped by 4 bases and J by 4 bases, with 14 bases between them.

CDR3 coding DNA: TGTGCCAGTAGTATCTATGCGGGAGAGACCCAGTACTTC. As protein: CASSIYAGETQYF. The chain uses TRBV19 and TRBJ2-5; TRBD2 is a possible D gene (5 bases). Germline CDR1 reads LNHDA; CDR2 reads SQIVND (reference sequence). Deletions cut 3 bases from V and 4 bases from J, with 9 bases between. The CDR3 is made up of 13 amino acids.

V and J are TRBV5-4 and TRBJ1-5, with unresolved D. The V end was cut by 2 bases, the J end by 0 bases, with 12 bases between. This CDR3 contains 16 residues. Germline V gene sequence: CDR1 SGHNT, CDR2 YYREEE (reference sequence). In DNA, the CDR3 is TGTGCCAGCAGCTTTATAGGGTCCTTTAGCAATCAGCCCCAGCATTTT. It specifies CASSFIGSFSNQPQHF.

V gene TRBV7-2 combines with J gene TRBJ1-3; perhaps TRBD1 as D (5 bases). V was pared by 1 base and J by 0 bases, with 13 bases between. The CDR3 is made up of 17 amino acids. The V gene's germline CDR1 is SGHTA and CDR2 FQGNSA. The CDR3: CASSLGGAGGSGNTIYF. For the CDR3, the DNA is TGTGCCAGCAGCTTAGGAGGGGCGGGGGGCTCTGGAAACACCATATATTTT.

This clone turned up a few times. CDR3 sequence: CASSIGQGYQPQHF. CDR3 sequence (DNA): TGTGCCAGTAGTATAGGGCAGGGGTACCAGCCCCAGCATTTT. The V call is TRBV19, the J call TRBJ1-5; perhaps TRBD1 as D (6 bases). V was cut by 1 base and J by 7 bases, with 11 bases left in between. CDR3 length: 14 amino acids. The germline CDR1 and CDR2 sequences are LNHDA and SQIVND (reference sequence).

The chain links TRBV19 to TRBJ2-5, with 11 bases lining up with TRBD2. Trimming at V came to 11 bases and at J to 2 bases, leaving 4 bases not matched to a gene. Germline V gives CDR1 LNHDA, CDR2 SQIVND (reference sequence). This CDR3 has 13 residues. CDR3 nucleotides: TGTGCCGGAGGGACTAGCGGACAAGAGACCCAGTACTTC. It is translated as CAGGTSGQETQYF.

V usage is TRBV4-1 and J usage is TRBJ1-5, with 9 bases fitting TRBD1. This CDR3 is built from 17 residues. The junction had 12 bases not matched to a gene; V was cut back by 4 bases and J by 5 bases. Germline V lookup: CDR1 MGHRA, CDR2 YSYEKL. CDR3 coding DNA: TGCGCCAGCAGCCCAAGTTTTAGGACAGGGGACCATCAGCCCCAGCATTTT. This gives the protein CASSPSFRTGDHQPQHF.

V is TRBV5-6 and J is TRBJ2-6; perhaps D is TRBD1 or TRBD2 (6 bases each). CDR1 SGHDT and CDR2 YYEEEE come from the germline V gene. The CDR3 consists of 16 residues. V was pared by 9 bases and J by 0 bases, with 16 bases between. This CDR3 is CATEGGGTSGANVLTF. The DNA for the CDR3 is TGTGCCACCGAGGGGGGCGGGACCTCTGGGGCCAACGTCCTGACTTTC.

This clone turned up a few times. V is TRBV19 and J is TRBJ1-1; D is unresolved. Germline V gene data show CDR1 as LNHDA and CDR2 as SQIVND (reference sequence). Trimming removed 4 bases at V and 0 bases at J, with 3 bases between. The CDR3 contains 12 residues. CDR3 DNA: TGTGCCAGTAGTAACATGAACACTGAAGCTTTCTTT. It encodes CASSNMNTEAFF. The full variable domain, completed using reference TRBV19 and TRBJ1-1, is DGGITQSPKYLFRKEGQNVTLSCEQNLNHDAMYWYRQDPGQGLRLIYYSQIVNDFQKGDIAEGYSVSREKKESFPLTVTSAQKNPTAFYLCASSNMNTEAFFGQGTRLTVV.

The chain is built from TRBV18 and TRBJ1-5; the D is unclear. The CDR3 runs 14 residues. Germline-derived CDR1 and CDR2 are KGHSH and LQKENI. V was trimmed by 1 base and J by 0 bases, leaving 4 bases between them. CDR3: CASSPRSSNQPQHF. The CDR3, as DNA: TGTGCCAGCTCACCACGGTCTAGCAATCAGCCCCAGCATTTT.

J is TRBJ2-7 and V is TRBV7-2; D may match TRBD1 or TRBD2 (5 bases each). CDR1 is SGHTA, CDR2 FQGNSA, per germline. The CDR3 sequence is 12 residues long. Between the trimmed V and J ends, which lost 0 bases and 12 bases, there was a span of 12 bases. The CDR3 sequence is CASSLAGGDAYF. DNA of the CDR3: TGTGCCAGCAGCTTAGCTGGGGGAGATGCGTACTTC.

The chain carries TRBV7-9 and TRBJ1-4, with D unresolved. V was shortened by 5 bases and J by 2 bases, with 9 bases between the two germline ends. Germline lookup yields CDR1 SEHNR and CDR2 FQNEAQ (reference sequence). This CDR3 spans 14 amino acids. CDR3 coding DNA: TGTGCCAGCAGCCCCGACATGACTAATGAAAAACTGTTTTTT. It encodes CASSPDMTNEKLFF.

V is TRBV14 and J is TRBJ2-7; D call uncertain. Germline CDR1 reads SGHDN; CDR2 reads FVKESK. Trimming shortened V by 1 base and J by 1 base, and 8 bases separated the two germline ends. The CDR3 has 14 residues. CDR3 sequence: CASSQGYGSYEQYF. CDR3 DNA sequence: TGTGCCAGCAGCCAAGGGTACGGATCCTACGAGCAGTACTTC.

The chain is built from TRBV30 and TRBJ1-2; 7 bases are a match to TRBD1. The J segment lost 7 bases and the V segment lost 3 bases, leaving 8 bases of the junction unmatched. In germline, CDR1 is GTSNPN, CDR2 SVGIG (reference sequence). The CDR3 spans 13 residues. CDR3 region: CAWRRQGMGGYTF. The DNA of the CDR3 is TGTGCCTGGAGGAGACAGGGTATGGGTGGCTACACCTTC. Filled out from reference TRBV30 and TRBJ1-2, the complete variable domain reads SQTIHQWPATLVQPVGSPLSLECTVEGTSNPNLYWYRQAAGRGLQLLFYSVGIGQISSEVPQNLSASRPQDRQFILSSKKLLLSDSGFYLCAWRRQGMGGYTFGSGTRLTVV.

J is TRBJ1-4 and V is TRBV2, with a weak D call TRBD1 (5 bases). V was pared by 2 bases and J by 5 bases, with 12 bases between. Germline CDR1 SNHLY, CDR2 FYNNEI. The CDR3 loop spans 15 amino acids. In DNA form, the CDR3 reads TGTGCCAGCAGTGAACGGGGGTTAGCAAATGAAAAACTGTTTTTT. It codes for CASSERGLANEKLFF. The whole variable domain, filled in from reference TRBV2 and TRBJ1-4, reads EPEVTQTPSHQVTQMGQEVILRCVPISNHLYFYWYRQILGQKVEFLVSFYNNEISEKSEIFDDQFSVERPDGSNFTLKIRSTKLEDSAMYFCASSERGLANEKLFFGSGTQLSVL.

The chain recombines TRBV5-6 with TRBJ1-2; D may be TRBD1 (5 bases). This CDR3 region has 12 residues. V was shortened by 4 bases and J by 4 bases, with 8 bases between the two germline ends. Germline values: CDR1 SGHDT, CDR2 YYEEEE. In DNA form, the CDR3 reads TGTGCCAGCAGCCCTGGGACCTATGGCTACACCTTC. Amino acid sequence: CASSPGTYGYTF. The full variable domain, rest sourced from reference TRBV5-6 and TRBJ1-2, is DAGVTQSPTHLIKTRGQQVTLRCSPKSGHDTVSWYQQALGQGPQFIFQYYEEEERQRGNFPDRFSGHQFPNYSSELNVNALLLGDSALYLCASSPGTYGYTFGSGTRLTVV.

Only a few counts were recorded for this clone. The gene calls are TRBV10-3 and TRBJ1-1, with D possibly TRBD1 on 6 matching bases. This CDR3 has 15 residues. Looked up from germline, CDR1 is ENHRY and CDR2 is SYGVKD. The V end was cut by 10 bases, the J end by 5 bases, with 23 bases between. The DNA for the CDR3 is TGTGCCACCAGCGGGGGGCGGGGTATCGGGACTGAAGCTTTCTTT. This sequence encodes CATSGGRGIGTEAFF.

This chain joins TRBV6-6 and TRBJ2-2; the D gene is possibly TRBD2 (6 bases). Per the germline V gene, CDR1 is MNHNY and CDR2 is SVGAGI (reference sequence). The V end was cut by 10 bases, the J end by 5 bases, with 17 bases between. The CDR3 is 14 amino acids. The chain's CDR3 is CATNRAGRTGELFF. For the CDR3, the DNA is TGTGCCACTAACCGGGCAGGGAGGACCGGGGAGCTGTTTTTT.

This chain joins TRBV10-3 and TRBJ1-5; 10 nucleotides align to TRBD1. The CDR3 contains 14 residues. After removal of 6 bases from V and 5 bases from J, the junction contained 4 bases not matched to a gene. CDR1 is ENHRY and CDR2 is SYGVKD in the germline V gene. The CDR3 DNA sequence: TGTGCCATCAGGGGACAGGGGAGCGATCAGCCCCAGCATTTT. Encoded protein: CAIRGQGSDQPQHF.

The chain has TRBV10-2 and TRBJ2-1, with TRBD2 as a possible D gene (5 bases). Per the germline V gene, CDR1 is WSHSY and CDR2 is SAAADI. V was clipped by 6 bases and J by 1 base, with 10 bases between them. The CDR3 spans 14 residues. The CDR3 spells CASRFSGSYNEQFF. The CDR3 region has the DNA TGCGCCAGCAGGTTCTCGGGGTCCTACAATGAGCAGTTCTTC.

This clone has just a few counts. This chain joins TRBV19 and TRBJ1-5, with 7 bases aligning to TRBD1. Germline-derived CDR1 and CDR2 are LNHDA and SQIVND (reference sequence). V shed 7 bases, J shed 6 bases, and the junction held 3 bases outside the gene matches. The length of the CDR3 is 12 residues. Written as DNA, the CDR3 is TGTGCCAGTACAGGGGGAGGTCAGCCCCAGCATTTT. Translation gives CASTGGGQPQHF.